The rows below give T cell receptor beta chains drawn from one sample of a study of T cells in Graves' hyperthyroidism and ophthalmopathy. TCRdb recomputed calls from the multiplex PCR reads with MiXCR, one row per CDR3 protein. The data hold about 600,000 distinct CDR3 sequences, with approximately 15% observed a single time. The sequencing input was blood. The source is a woman in her fifties or sixties with Graves' ophthalmopathy. CDR3s include the opening cysteine and the closing phenylalanine or tryptophan. A D gene is named only where the DNA matches it firmly. Clone size appears in some rows only: once, few, many, or a class for an expanded clone.

j_gene: TRBJ2-1
v_gene: TRBV28
len: 17
abundance: many
d_gene: TRBD1
CDR3nt: TGTGCCAGCAGTTTACCTCTTCCCGGGACAGGGGGCAATGAGCAGTTCTTC
CDR3aa: CASSLPLPGTGGNEQFF

j_gene: TRBJ1-1
v_gene: TRBV6-2/TRBV6-3
len: 13
abundance: many
d_gene: -
CDR3nt: TGTGCCAGCAGAGGTTCCATGAACACTGAAGCTTTCTTT
CDR3aa: CASRGSMNTEAFF

j_gene: TRBJ1-1
v_gene: TRBV6-2/TRBV6-3
len: 11
abundance: many
d_gene: -
CDR3nt: TGTGCCAGCAGTTACGCTTCGGAAGCTTTCTTT
CDR3aa: CASSYASEAFF

j_gene: TRBJ2-4
v_gene: TRBV29-1
len: 12
abundance: few
d_gene: -
CDR3nt: TGCAGCGTTTTAGGGCAGCAAAACATTCAGTACTTC
CDR3aa: CSVLGQQNIQYF

j_gene: TRBJ2-5
v_gene: TRBV2
len: 14
abundance: many
d_gene: -
CDR3nt: TGTGCCAGCAGTAACCCAGTCCGCCAAGAGACCCAGTACTTC
CDR3aa: CASSNPVRQETQYF

j_gene: TRBJ1-1
v_gene: TRBV29-1
len: 13
abundance: -
d_gene: TRBD1
CDR3nt: TGCAGCGTTGGGACAGGGCAACTAACTGAAGCTTTCTTT
CDR3aa: CSVGTGQLTEAFF

j_gene: TRBJ1-2
v_gene: TRBV6-2/TRBV6-3
len: 13
abundance: -
d_gene: TRBD1
CDR3nt: TGTGCCAGCAGTTGCTCGACAGGGAATGGCTACACCTTC
CDR3aa: CASSCSTGNGYTF

j_gene: TRBJ2-5
v_gene: TRBV7-3
len: 15
abundance: few
d_gene: -
CDR3nt: TGTGCCAGCAGCTCCGACTCAGGGGTAGGGGAGACCCAGTACTTC
CDR3aa: CASSSDSGVGETQYF

j_gene: TRBJ1-4
v_gene: TRBV7-8
len: 14
abundance: many
d_gene: -
CDR3nt: TGTGCCAGCAGCCCGGGCGGGGGGGCTCGGAAACTGTTTTTT
CDR3aa: CASSPGGGARKLFF

j_gene: TRBJ2-7
v_gene: TRBV9
len: 14
abundance: -
d_gene: TRBD1
CDR3nt: TGTGCCAGCAGCGCACAGGGGGCATCCTACGAGCAGTACTTC
CDR3aa: CASSAQGASYEQYF